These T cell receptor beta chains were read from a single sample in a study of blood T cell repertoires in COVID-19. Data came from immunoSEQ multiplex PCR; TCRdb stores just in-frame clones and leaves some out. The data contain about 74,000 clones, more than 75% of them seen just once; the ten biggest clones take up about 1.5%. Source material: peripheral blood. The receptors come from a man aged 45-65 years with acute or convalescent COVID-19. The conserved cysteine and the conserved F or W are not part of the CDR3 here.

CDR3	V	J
ASSLATGGADTQY	TRBV7-9	TRBJ2-3
ASSNKQGYGYT	TRBV7-9	TRBJ1-2
ASRWQGTGYGYT	TRBV19	TRBJ1-2
ATTGPNAYEQF	TRBV28	TRBJ2-1
ASSESYATDTQY	TRBV6-1	TRBJ2-3
ASSSGIGTDTQY	TRBV7-9	TRBJ2-3
ASSLLAGGLTDTQY	TRBV7-2	TRBJ2-3
ASRRSEKLF	TRBV6-5	TRBJ1-4
ASSFTRARAKNIQY	TRBV28	TRBJ2-4
ASSLVSGRGNEQF	TRBV19	TRBJ2-1
ATAGTGISEQY	TRBV10-3	TRBJ2-7
ASSLVFTALAF	TRBV11-2	TRBJ1-1
ASSLQGQGYYNEQF	TRBV27	TRBJ2-1
ASSLDSYSNQPQH	TRBV6-5	TRBJ1-5
ASSQQAGKPGNTIY	TRBV4-1	TRBJ1-3
ASSGASAGNNEQF	TRBV3-1/TRBV3-2	TRBJ2-1
ASSRAGSYNEQF	TRBV27	TRBJ2-1
ASRANRGLDEQF	TRBV6-4	TRBJ2-1
ASSLSGTGALDTQY	TRBV5-1	TRBJ2-3
ASSSGGLSGNTIY	TRBV7-9	TRBJ1-3
ASSPFVRAPSNTGELF	TRBV7-8	TRBJ2-2
ATSDLRWKASGWYEQY	TRBV24-1	TRBJ2-7
ASSRLRYGYT	TRBV6-2/TRBV6-3	TRBJ1-2
ASSLRTGLEGTEAF	TRBV27	TRBJ1-1
ASSYLTGGDSTDTQY	TRBV5-1	TRBJ2-3
ASSILPSSTANYGYT	TRBV19	TRBJ1-2
AIGEGQGALNEQF	TRBV10-3	TRBJ2-1
SVVAREMDEQY	TRBV29-1	TRBJ2-7
AISDQQGDNSPLH	TRBV10-3	TRBJ1-6
ASSITGTVYNEQF	TRBV19	TRBJ2-1
ASSATGTGVQETQY	TRBV27	TRBJ2-5
ASSPIQGTDTQY	TRBV3-1/TRBV3-2	TRBJ2-3
ASSPGHQETQY	TRBV18	TRBJ2-5
ATSKDSYTDTQY	TRBV15	TRBJ2-3
AWSVSGGEY	TRBV30	TRBJ2-3
ASSSDRENTEAF	TRBV27	TRBJ1-1
ASSRGNYGYT	TRBV6-5	TRBJ1-2
ASSLRGGGQPQH	TRBV11-2	TRBJ1-5
ASSTSFYNEQF	TRBV10-2	TRBJ2-1
ASSLAAGVQQNTEAF	TRBV5-4	TRBJ1-1
ASSTDRARTEAF	TRBV7-8	TRBJ1-1
ASSLFGRDSGNTIY	TRBV7-9	TRBJ1-3
ASSQESVSGNTIY	TRBV4-1	TRBJ1-3
ASSKDSTGNIQY	TRBV5-4	TRBJ2-4
ASSLAGVGAGGTEAF	TRBV7-6	TRBJ1-1
ASSQVPDSQPQH	TRBV4-1	TRBJ1-5
ASSLKPGLGQETQY	TRBV4-1	TRBJ2-5
ASSLPHGQGTTNEKLF	TRBV7-9	TRBJ1-4